The source of this T cell receptor (beta chain) is a study of regulatory T cells in long-lasting Graves disease. Findings of the study overall: Patients with persistent disease showed a bias toward TRBV28, TRBJ1-2 and TRBJ2-5.

Concerning this clonotype itself: What it binds is not known.

Both iRepertoire HTBI primers and Arm-PCR of CDR3 regions were used to build the TCR beta libraries. Using its own MiXCR run on the multiplex PCR reads, TCRdb lists one record per CDR3 protein. The data hold roughly 350,000 distinct CDR3 sequences, with 15% to 20% observed a single time. V was cut by 6 bases and J by 6 bases, with 20 bases left in between. This CDR3 is 15 amino acids long. The germline V gene encodes CDR1 MNHNS and CDR2 SASEGT. Time point defined: newly diagnosed GD, antithyroid drugs for less than 3 months. RNA isolated from PBMCs was used to make the TCR library. The same sample was also studied in work on T cells in Graves' hyperthyroidism and ophthalmopathy. That paper adds: Patients aged 18 to 65 had newly diagnosed hyperthyroidism lasting under 2 months.

The sample consisted of peripheral blood mononuclear cells (PBMCs), taken at new diagnosis, from a patient treated with antithyroid drugs. The receptor was derived from a woman aged 18-29 years with Graves disease. The chain recombines TRBV6-1 with TRBJ1-2; the D gene is possibly TRBD1 (6 bases). The CDR3 sequence is CASRSYRDSSDGYTF. DNA of the CDR3: TGTGCCAGCAGAAGTTACAGGGATAGCAGCGATGGCTACACCTTC.